What follows is one TCR beta chain and its context. The CDR3 extends over 15 amino acids. Looked up from germline, CDR1 is SGHRS and CDR2 is YFSETQ. Trimming removed 4 bases at V and 10 bases at J, with 23 bases between. As originally analysed: Amplification with reference gene primers provided the estimates of nucleated cell counts. Here immunoSEQ multiplex PCR was the method, and the copy in TCRdb shows in-frame clones only, minus some. D and trimming come from the DNA, and the V and J calls and clone size come from that table. The sample comprises 120,000 to 150,000 clones, 85% to 90% of which are singletons, and approximately 1.4% rests with the top ten. These data belong to a study of blood T cell repertoires in COVID-19. Overall study context: Donors in the United States, Italy and Spain gave samples during acute or convalescent COVID-19. The cDNA or gDNA used as material had been derived from T cells, B-cell-depleted T cells, or PBMCs.

This TCR was sampled from a woman aged 60-75 years with acute or convalescent COVID-19. Sequencing was done on a sample of peripheral blood. V is TRBV5-1 and J is TRBJ1-1, with D tentatively TRBD1 (6 bases). CDR3 sequence reads: CASSLGAGLDKPAFF. The CDR3 region has the DNA TGCGCCAGCAGCCTGGGGGCTGGTTTGGACAAACCAGCTTTCTTT.